This entry describes one TCR beta chain. The target of this receptor is not known. Base qualities are missing; no much larger clone stands one base away. For CDR1 and CDR2, the germline V gene lists MNHEY and SVGAGI. From the cysteine through the phenylalanine, the CDR3 covers 14 amino acids. Only the CDR3 portion is preserved as DNA: 42 bases, with reading frame beginning at the first base. V loses 2 bases at its end and J loses 11 bases; junction bases beyond the gene matches: 6. In light of the paper, this sample's time point label describes: about 28 days (+/-7) after the second vaccine dose. Because spike-specific TCR depth and breadth did not differ between the two schedules, AZD1222 recipients who got a second dose at roughly 4 weeks were pooled with those who got a second dose at roughly 12 weeks. Vaccinee samples were obtained from the UK trials COV001 and COV002, which included a single-blind randomized controlled phase 2/3 trial of AZD1222 (ChAdOx1 nCoV-19) in healthy adults. Trial participant PBMC samples were collected at day 0 and day 28 after the second dose for TCRbeta chain sequencing.

The CDR3 regions of human TCRbeta chains were analyzed by immunosequencing. The authors processed their data as follows. TCRs in the repertoires were compared against a reference library of SARS-CoV-2-specific TCRs that had been generated with the MIRA antigen-specificity platform. Breadth meant the fraction of unique TCRs that were SARS-CoV-2-associated, whereas depth meant the fraction of total T cells that were SARS-CoV-2-associated. Using the MIRA data, every spike-specific TCR was mapped to the spike region that the TCR reacted to and assigned to either a CD4 or a CD8 class. Log10-transformed breadth and depth values were compared by one-way ANOVA with Sidak's multiple comparisons tests. In its TCRdb copy, this immuneACCESS table keeps in-frame sequences only and misses some clones. Where compared with another copy, unresolved V genes explain less than half of these, and the others have no known cause. Clonal size and the V and J genes are those of that table, whereas D and trimming came from the DNA. The sample contains about 83,000 clones, 70% to 90% of them found a single time. 3.4% of the sample belongs to the ten largest clones.

The data were taken from a study of T cell responses to AZD1222 COVID-19 vaccine (dated by TCRdb to the early 2020s). Notes on the research overall: A total of about 230 trial participants underwent TCR sequencing, of whom approximately 210 received two doses of AZD1222 and about 25 received two doses of the MenACWY control vaccine. Enrollment into the trials was organized by age into subgroups of 18-55, 56-69 and 70-plus years, and those subgroups contained about 150, 27 and 61 TCR-sequenced participants, respectively. General findings and caveats noted by the study authors: After two AZD1222 doses, both the breadth and the depth of spike-specific TCRs were significantly higher than at day 0 and than in MenACWY recipients. Only six or seven AZD1222 recipients were SARS-CoV-2 seropositive at baseline, limiting conclusions about previously exposed vaccinees. Because no samples from the day 14 peak response were available, repertoires could be characterized only after the peak T cell response. Participants were mostly white British, with more females than males. The authors suggested clonal diversity may have been underestimated. Vaccine-associated CD4 TCRs spanned the whole spike protein, with dominant responses in regions 160-218 and 743-854. Reportedly, almost half of the unique spike-specific TCRs recognized epitopes lying outside the regions that are mutated in the B.1.351 and B.1.1.7 variants. The 56-69-year group was small, and its depth increase did not reach significance, likely because of low power.

The sample was peripheral blood, taken 28 days after the second AZD1222 dose. Recombination connected TRBV6-5 to TRBJ1-1, and 12 junction bases match TRBD1. This sequence originates from an adult who received the AZD1222 COVID-19 vaccine. The CDR3 protein sequence reads: CASSYLRDRGRAFF. The DNA sequence is as follows: TGTGCCAGCAGTTACCTTCGGGACAGGGGGCGGGCTTTCTTT.